Listed here are 20 T cell receptor beta chains from one sample, sequenced in a study of T cell responses to AZD1222 COVID-19 vaccine. TCRdb's table, derived via immunoSEQ multiplex PCR, lists solely in-frame clones and lacks some. Of roughly 160,000 clones listed, approximately 91% were seen once; the top ten hold roughly 5.5%. The sample here was peripheral blood, taken on day 0 of AZD1222 vaccination. The receptors derive from an adult in good health.

The J gene is TRBJ1-3, the V gene TRBV13; D is undetermined. The germline CDR1 and CDR2 sequences are PRHDT and FYEKMQ (reference sequence). CDR3 length equals 16 residues. V was pared by 0 bases and J by 0 bases, with 9 bases between. The CDR3 loop reads CASSLGLRNSGNTIYF. DNA for the CDR3: TGTGCCAGCAGCTTAGGCCTACGGAACTCTGGAAACACCATATATTTT.

The chain recombines TRBV25-1 with TRBJ1-4; tentative D call: TRBD1 (6 bases). V was clipped by 0 bases and J by 7 bases, with 18 bases between them. The CDR3 is 17 amino acids. From germline, CDR1 is MGHDK and CDR2 SYGVNS. CDR3 residues: CASSEYLGGQRSEKLFF. Written as DNA, the CDR3 is TGTGCCAGCAGTGAATATCTTGGAGGACAGCGCTCTGAAAAACTGTTTTTT.

The chain couples TRBV7-2 to TRBJ1-5; D not resolved. Germline V gene sequence: CDR1 SGHTA, CDR2 FQGNSA. Trimming took off 1 base at V and 7 bases at J, with 14 bases between the two ends. The CDR3 runs 15 residues. For the CDR3, the DNA is TGTGCCAGCAGCTTAGGTGGAGGGATTGGACAGCCCCAGCATTTT. Its translation is CASSLGGGIGQPQHF.

The chain joins TRBV5-6 to TRBJ1-6; D remains ambiguous. Germline CDR1 SGHDT, CDR2 YYEEEE. The CDR3 is 17 residues long. V was clipped by 0 bases and J by 7 bases, with 17 bases between them. The DNA of the CDR3 is TGTGCCAGCAGCTTGGGAAGTGGGCCGGGTAAAAATTCACCCCTCCACTTT. Protein sequence: CASSLGSGPGKNSPLHF.

The rearrangement uses TRBV7-9 and TRBJ1-1; D is perhaps TRBD1 (6 bases). The length of the CDR3 is 13 residues. The V and J ends lost 5 bases and 10 bases respectively, with 17 bases between them. Germline V gene lookup returns CDR1 SEHNR and CDR2 FQNEAQ (reference sequence). DNA for the CDR3: TGTGCCAGCAGCCCTGGGACACGGAAGATAGCTTTCTTT. This translates into CASSPGTRKIAFF.

The rearrangement joins TRBV2 to TRBJ1-2; D is unclear. Trimming pared 4 bases from V and 0 bases from J, leaving 15 bases between. This CDR3 is built from 16 residues. Germline-derived CDR1 and CDR2 are SNHLY and FYNNEI. The CDR3 reads CASSAGQAPSNYGYTF. The CDR3 DNA reads TGTGCCAGCAGTGCTGGGCAGGCCCCCTCTAACTATGGCTACACCTTC.

The V and J genes are TRBV5-4 and TRBJ2-1, with 9 bases identical to TRBD1. With V trimmed by 0 bases and J by 6 bases, 7 bases remained unmatched. This CDR3 comprises 16 residues. Germline values: CDR1 SGHNT, CDR2 YYREEE (reference sequence). The CDR3 here is CASSLGGQGETNEQFF. The CDR3 DNA reads as TGTGCCAGCAGCTTGGGGGGACAGGGAGAGACCAATGAGCAGTTCTTC.

As concerns this clone: The sample has other DNA sequences that encode this CDR3 too. This sequence joins TRBV19 and TRBJ1-4; 9 bases are shared with TRBD1. The CDR3 has 14 residues. The junction had 4 bases not matched to a gene; V was cut back by 3 bases and J by 8 bases. Per the germline V gene, CDR1 is LNHDA and CDR2 is SQIVND (reference sequence). DNA of the CDR3: TGTGCCAGTAGTATTGGGACAGGGCCCGAAAAACTGTTTTTT. Protein: CASSIGTGPEKLFF.

This chain links TRBV28 with TRBJ1-2, with a tentative D call TRBD1 (5 bases). The V and J ends lost 8 bases and 4 bases respectively, with 17 bases between them. This CDR3 is built from 14 residues. Germline V gene sequence: CDR1 MDHEN, CDR2 SYDVKM. The CDR3 coding sequence is TGTGCCAGCTTACAGGCCTCCACCTCCTATGGCTACACCTTC. It is translated as CASLQASTSYGYTF.

The V call is TRBV20-1, the J call TRBJ1-4; D unclear. Germline CDR1 is DFQATT and CDR2 is SNEGSKA (reference sequence). Trimming shortened V by 4 bases and J by 8 bases, and 8 bases separated the two germline ends. CDR3 length: 11 amino acids. The CDR3 loop reads CSAIAWEKLFF. The CDR3 DNA sequence: TGCAGTGCTATTGCTTGGGAAAAACTGTTTTTT.

The V and J genes are TRBV19 and TRBJ1-6; D uncertain. This CDR3 spans 14 amino acids. Germline-derived CDR1 and CDR2 are LNHDA and SQIVND (reference sequence). Between the trimmed V and J ends, which lost 5 bases and 8 bases, there was a span of 13 bases. This chain's CDR3 is CASSVGPQDSPLHF. The CDR3 DNA sequence: TGTGCCAGTAGTGTGGGCCCGCAAGATTCACCCCTCCACTTT.

CDR3 sequence reads: CASSLGGTGAQETQYF. CDR3 nucleotide sequence: TGTGCCAGCAGCTTAGGGGGGACAGGGGCACAAGAGACCCAGTACTTC. The chain carries TRBV7-7 and TRBJ2-5; 10 nucleotides match TRBD1. Trimming removed 1 base from V and 2 bases from J; junction bases left unmatched: 4. Germline V gives CDR1 SSHAT, CDR2 FNYEAQ (reference sequence). The CDR3 has 16 residues.

The genes are TRBV19 and TRBJ1-6, with D uncertain. Germline V CDR1 and CDR2: LNHDA, SQIVND (reference sequence). The CDR3 is 15 residues long. V was clipped by 3 bases and J by 0 bases, with 6 bases between them. Here the CDR3 DNA reads TGTGCCAGTAGTATCCGGAGCTCCTATAATTCACCCCTCCACTTT. Its translation is CASSIRSSYNSPLHF.

V is TRBV6-5 and J is TRBJ1-1, with no clear D. Trimming cost V 7 bases and J 6 bases, with 18 bases left between them. The CDR3 loop spans 14 amino acids. Germline V lookup: CDR1 MNHEY, CDR2 SVGAGI. The CDR3 reads CASTKREGLAEAFF. The CDR3 nucleotides are TGTGCCAGCACCAAGAGGGAGGGATTAGCTGAAGCTTTCTTT.

The CDR3 DNA sequence: TGCGCCAGCAGCCAGGGTCCTCAGGGGGGCGAGCAGTACTTC. Its protein is CASSQGPQGGEQYF. The chain is built from TRBV4-3 and TRBJ2-7, with D perhaps matching TRBD1 (7 bases). Germline CDR1 is LGHNA and CDR2 is YSLEER. Trimming took off 3 bases at V and 6 bases at J, with 15 bases between the two ends. This CDR3 has 14 amino acids.

The chain joins TRBV4-2 to TRBJ1-3; the D gene is possibly TRBD1 (5 bases). The germline gives CDR1 LGHNA, CDR2 YNFKEQ. This CDR3 spans 16 amino acids. V was trimmed by 0 bases and J by 3 bases, leaving 12 bases between them. The CDR3 spells CASSQDVGAGGNTIYF. Written as DNA, the CDR3 is TGTGCCAGCAGCCAAGACGTAGGGGCCGGTGGAAACACCATATATTTT.

The chain recombines TRBV7-8 with TRBJ1-1; TRBD1 aligns across 7 bases. V gave up 1 base and J gave up 4 bases; unmatched junction bases: 9. Germline CDR1 is SGHVS and CDR2 is FQNEAQ. The CDR3 extends over 16 amino acids. In nucleotides, the CDR3 is TGTGCCAGCAGCTTAGACCGGGGACAGTTTTTCACTGAAGCTTTCTTT. It specifies CASSLDRGQFFTEAFF.

This rearrangement joins TRBV4-3 to TRBJ1-2; TRBD1 agrees at 7 bases. The V gene's germline CDR1 is LGHNA and CDR2 YSLEER. The CDR3 consists of 17 residues. V dropped 2 bases and J dropped 2; count of bases not matched to a gene: 11. CDR3 amino acids: CASSQTPTGQANYGYTF. CDR3 coding DNA: TGCGCCAGCAGCCAAACCCCAACCGGACAGGCGAACTATGGCTACACCTTC.

V usage is TRBV19 and J usage is TRBJ2-7; no reliable D call. In germline, CDR1 is LNHDA, CDR2 SQIVND (reference sequence). V was trimmed by 5 bases and J by 0 bases, leaving 11 bases between them. CDR3 length: 14 amino acids. The CDR3 spells CASSFSETSYEQYF. CDR3 coding DNA: TGTGCCAGTAGTTTCTCCGAGACCTCCTACGAGCAGTACTTC.

The chain couples TRBV27 to TRBJ1-1, with D possibly matching TRBD1 (5 bases). The CDR3 runs 15 residues. Germline V gene lookup returns CDR1 MNHEY and CDR2 SMNVEV (reference sequence). Trimming removed 3 bases at V and 7 bases at J, with 18 bases between. The CDR3 protein is CASSFYLGEPIEAFF. CDR3 nucleotides: TGTGCCAGCAGTTTTTATCTGGGGGAACCGATTGAAGCTTTCTTT.